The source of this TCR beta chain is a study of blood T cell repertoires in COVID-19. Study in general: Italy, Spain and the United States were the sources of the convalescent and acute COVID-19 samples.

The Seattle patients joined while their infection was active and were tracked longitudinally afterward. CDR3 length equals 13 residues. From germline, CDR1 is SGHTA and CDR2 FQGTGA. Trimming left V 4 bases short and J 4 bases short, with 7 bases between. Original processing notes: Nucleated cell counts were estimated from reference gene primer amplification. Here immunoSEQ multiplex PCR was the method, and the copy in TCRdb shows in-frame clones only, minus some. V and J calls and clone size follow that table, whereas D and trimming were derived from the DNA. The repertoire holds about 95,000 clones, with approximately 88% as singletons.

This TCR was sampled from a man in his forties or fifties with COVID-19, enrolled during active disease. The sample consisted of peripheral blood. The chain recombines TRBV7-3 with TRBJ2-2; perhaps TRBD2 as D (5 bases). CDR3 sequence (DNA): TGTGCCAGCAGCTCGACTATCACCGGGGAGCTGTTTTTT. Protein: CASSSTITGELFF.